The 26 T cell receptor beta chains below come from one sample, sequenced in a study of breast tumors, draining lymph nodes, adjacent tissues. Axillary draining lymph nodes of breast cancer patients supplied the node samples. TCRdb fed the multiplex PCR reads into MiXCR, producing one record per CDR3 protein. The repertoire includes approximately 210,000 distinct CDR3 sequences, less than 40% of them detected once, and 3% to 4% sits in the top ten. The specimen sequenced was axillary lymph node tissue. The receptors shown here come from a female donor with breast cancer. Some clones in this sample may be carry-over from other donors' samples.

This clonotype was picked up many times. The chain has TRBV7-2 and TRBJ2-1, with D possibly matching TRBD1 (6 bases). The CDR3 is made up of 16 amino acids. V gave up 1 base and J gave up 3 bases, with 13 bases separating them. The germline V gene encodes CDR1 SGHTA and CDR2 FQGNSA. CDR3 residues: CASSLEGRGSYNEQFF. Here the CDR3 DNA reads TGTGCCAGCAGCTTAGAGGGCAGGGGAAGCTACAATGAGCAGTTCTTC.

In this sample, this clonotype turned up many times. The genes are TRBV7-6 and TRBJ2-1, with 10 bases matching TRBD1. Germline V gene lookup returns CDR1 SGHVS and CDR2 FNYEAQ. The CDR3 extends over 16 amino acids. Losses at the gene ends were 1 base for V and 7 bases for J; bases not matched to a gene: 7. The CDR3 protein is CASSLEFGTGVNEQFF. CDR3 coding DNA: TGTGCCAGCAGCTTAGAGTTCGGGACAGGGGTTAATGAGCAGTTCTTC.

This clonotype was recorded at least ten times. V usage is TRBV7-2 and J usage is TRBJ1-4; perhaps TRBD1 as D (5 bases). Germline CDR1 and CDR2: SGHTA and FQGNSA. The V end was cut by 1 base, the J end by 7 bases, with 7 bases between. This CDR3 spans 13 amino acids. In nucleotides, the CDR3 is TGTGCCAGCAGCTTAGGGGGCTCTGAAAAACTGTTTTTT. It yields the protein CASSLGGSEKLFF.

This clonotype has ten or more counts. V and J are TRBV20-1 and TRBJ2-3, with D perhaps TRBD2 (6 bases). The CDR3 has 14 amino acids. V was trimmed by 6 bases and J by 2 bases, leaving 15 bases between them. Germline CDR1 and CDR2: DFQATT and SNEGSKA (reference sequence). Here the CDR3 reads CSAAGPGFTDTQYF. The CDR3 DNA follows: TGCAGTGCGGCGGGGCCCGGATTCACAGATACGCAGTATTTT.

This clonotype was counted a few times. The rearrangement joins TRBV6-5 to TRBJ1-4; 9 positions agree with TRBD1. The CDR3 is 17 amino acids. V shed 0 bases, J shed 7 bases, and the junction held 9 bases outside the gene matches. From germline, CDR1 is MNHEY and CDR2 SVGAGI. The CDR3 DNA is TGTGCCAGCAGTTACTCGTCGACGGGACAGGGCCCTGAAAAACTGTTTTTT. Translation gives CASSYSSTGQGPEKLFF.

The chain is built from TRBV24-1 and TRBJ1-5; TRBD1 might be the D (5 bases). CDR3 size: 13 residues. V lost 7 bases and J 5 bases, leaving 11 bases between the germline ends. The V gene's germline CDR1 is KGHDR and CDR2 SFDVKD. The CDR3 loop reads CATSVGDDQPQHF. The CDR3 DNA reads as TGTGCCACCAGCGTTGGGGACGATCAGCCCCAGCATTTT.

Points on this clonotype: A much larger clone sits a single nucleotide away, making a read error possible. The chain employs TRBV7-3 and TRBJ1-3; D might be TRBD1 (6 bases). Germline lookup yields CDR1 SGHTA and CDR2 FQGTGA. V gave up 5 bases and J gave up 6 bases, with 17 bases separating them. This CDR3 comprises 15 residues. The CDR3 sequence is CASSRSTGMANTIYF. The CDR3 nucleotides are TGTGCCAGCAGCCGGAGCACAGGGATGGCAAACACCATATATTTT.

This clonotype was counted only a few times. This chain uses TRBV5-1 with TRBJ2-1; D is possibly TRBD2 (6 bases). The CDR3 spans 18 residues. Looked up from germline, CDR1 is SGHRS and CDR2 is YFSETQ. The V end was cut by 0 bases, the J end by 0 bases, with 16 bases between. CDR3 sequence (DNA): TGCGCCAGCAGCTTGGGGACTGGCGGGACCCTCTCCTACAATGAGCAGTTCTTC. Protein product: CASSLGTGGTLSYNEQFF.

Ten or more counts support this clonotype. V gene TRBV7-3 combines with J gene TRBJ2-7, with a weak D call TRBD2 (5 bases). The CDR3 is made up of 14 amino acids. Trimming cost V 0 bases and J 6 bases, with 12 bases left between them. Per germline, CDR1 SGHTA and CDR2 FQGTGA. The CDR3 region is CASSLTNSGSEQYF. CDR3 sequence (DNA): TGTGCCAGCAGCTTAACGAACAGCGGATCCGAGCAGTACTTC.

This clonotype was seen ten or more times. The chain employs TRBV7-9 and TRBJ1-4, with D possibly being TRBD1 (6 bases). Germline-derived CDR1 and CDR2 are SEHNR and FQNEAQ (reference sequence). The CDR3 has 17 residues. Deletions cut 2 bases from V and 0 bases from J, with 13 bases between. The CDR3 protein is CASSLPAKGATNEKLFF. CDR3 bases: TGTGCCAGCAGCTTACCGGCCAAGGGGGCAACTAATGAAAAACTGTTTTTT.

This clonotype was seen ten or more times. V and J are TRBV14 and TRBJ1-2; D gene ambiguous. The CDR3 has 14 residues. Germline V gene data show CDR1 as SGHDN and CDR2 as FVKESK. V was pared by 0 bases and J by 4 bases, with 9 bases between. The CDR3 region is CASSQDHRVYGYTF. The CDR3 bases are TGTGCCAGCAGCCAAGATCACCGGGTCTATGGCTACACCTTC.

The chain is built from TRBV6-1 and TRBJ2-1; weak D call: TRBD2 (6 bases). Germline V CDR1 and CDR2: MNHNS, SASEGT. There are 15 residues in the CDR3. V lost 4 bases and J lost 6, with 16 bases in between. The CDR3 region is CASSADDGSCNEQFF. Here the CDR3 DNA reads TGTGCCAGCAGTGCTGATGACGGGAGCTGCAATGAGCAGTTCTTC.

This clonotype was detected many times. A junction boundary mismatches the germline segment, possibly from a read error. This chain connects TRBV2 to TRBJ2-1; 9 bases align to TRBD2. The CDR3 runs 12 residues. Germline CDR1 SNHLY, CDR2 FYNNEI. This CDR3 is CASRVRTSAIVF. The DNA for the CDR3 is TGTGCCAGCAGAGTTAGGACTAGCGCCATAGTTTTC. The full variable domain, completed using reference TRBV2 and TRBJ2-1, is EPEVTQTPSHQVTQMGQEVILRCVPISNHLYFYWYRQILGQKVEFLVSFYNNEISEKSEIFDDQFSVERPDGSNFTLKIRSTKLEDSAMYFCASRVRTSAIVFGPGTRLTVL.

The chain couples TRBV7-9 to TRBJ2-6; the match to TRBD2 covers 9 bases. Germline lookup yields CDR1 SEHNR and CDR2 FQNEAQ (reference sequence). The CDR3 runs to 18 residues. The J segment lost 2 bases and the V segment lost 4 bases, leaving 9 bases of the junction unmatched. The CDR3 DNA reads as TGTGCCAGCAGCTCGACTAGCGGAGCCCGGCCTGGGGCCAACGTCCTGACTTTC. This sequence encodes CASSSTSGARPGANVLTF.

This clonotype has a count of ten or more. J is TRBJ1-3 and V is TRBV15; a possible D gene is TRBD1 (6 bases). Trimming left V 3 bases short and J 3 bases short, with 15 bases between. The CDR3 is made up of 16 amino acids. Germline V gene sequence: CDR1 LNHNV, CDR2 YYDKDF (reference sequence). This chain's CDR3 is CATSRTGGLDGNTIYF. In nucleotides, the CDR3 is TGTGCCACCAGCAGGACAGGTGGCCTAGATGGAAACACCATATATTTT.

The table lists this clonotype with many counts. The chain employs TRBV6-1 and TRBJ2-6; weak D call: TRBD1 (5 bases). The germline CDR1 and CDR2 sequences are MNHNS and SASEGT. This CDR3 comprises 15 residues. The V end lost 7 bases, the J end lost 4 bases, and 14 bases lay between the germline ends. The CDR3 protein is CASIQGSLGANVLTF. In DNA, the CDR3 is TGTGCCAGCATTCAGGGTTCTTTAGGGGCCAACGTCCTGACTTTC.

This clonotype was recorded at least ten times. The chain uses TRBV19 and TRBJ2-3; no firm D call. From germline, CDR1 is LNHDA and CDR2 SQIVND (reference sequence). CDR3 length equals 15 residues. Trimming pared 4 bases from V and 6 bases from J, leaving 17 bases between. This CDR3 reads CASSSHGSYPDTQYF. The CDR3, as DNA: TGTGCCAGTAGTAGTCATGGCTCTTATCCCGATACGCAGTATTTT.

The chain employs TRBV10-3 and TRBJ1-6, with 8 bases lining up with TRBD1. V lost 10 bases, J lost 13 bases, and 6 bases stayed unmatched. The CDR3 totals 11 residues. Looked up from germline, CDR1 is ENHRY and CDR2 is SYGVKD. As DNA, the CDR3 is TGTGCCACTGGACAGGGCACGCCCCTCCACTTT. This translates into CATGQGTPLHF.

The chain carries TRBV7-2 and TRBJ1-2; TRBD1 is a possible D gene (5 bases). Trimming stripped 6 bases from V and 7 bases from J, with 12 bases between. This CDR3 comprises 12 residues. Germline V gene sequence: CDR1 SGHTA, CDR2 FQGNSA. The CDR3 coding sequence is TGTGCCAGCAGACCCGGGACCAGTGGCTACACCTTC. The encoded protein is CASRPGTSGYTF.

The rearrangement uses TRBV29-1 and TRBJ1-6, with D possibly TRBD1 on 5 matching bases. Germline values: CDR1 SQVTM, CDR2 ANQGSEA. The CDR3 has 13 amino acids. The ends were cut back, 8 bases at V and 7 bases at J, with 15 bases in the middle. CDR3 DNA sequence: TGCAGCCAAAGGGGTTCCGACAATTCACCCCTCCACTTT. Encoded protein: CSQRGSDNSPLHF.

Turning to this clonotype: A read error may account for a junction end that differs from germline. This chain connects TRBV2 to TRBJ1-5, with 8 bases lining up with TRBD1. From germline, CDR1 is SNHLY and CDR2 FYNNEI. The CDR3 consists of 14 residues. CDR3 in amino acids: CASSRTGQHQPQHF. DNA of the CDR3: TGTGCCAGCAGCAGGACAGGGCAGCATCAGCCGCAGCATTTT. The entire variable domain, with the rest obtained from reference TRBV2 and TRBJ1-5, is as follows: EPEVTQTPSHQVTQMGQEVILRCVPISNHLYFYWYRQILGQKVEFLVSFYNNEISEKSEIFDDQFSVERPDGSNFTLKIRSTKLEDSAMYFCASSRTGQHQPQHFGDGTRLSIL.

There are many counts of this clonotype. The chain carries TRBV7-3 and TRBJ1-3, with D possibly matching TRBD1 (5 bases). This CDR3 is 16 amino acids long. The germline CDR1 and CDR2 sequences are SGHTA and FQGTGA. Trimming shortened V by 5 bases and J by 2 bases, and 16 bases separated the two germline ends. The CDR3 DNA sequence: TGTGCCAGCAGCCCAGGGCCAATAAGGGCTGGAAACACCATATATTTT. Amino acid sequence: CASSPGPIRAGNTIYF.

The chain employs TRBV9 and TRBJ1-4; 7 bases map to TRBD1. The germline V gene has CDR1 SGDLS and CDR2 YYNGEE. V was pared by 7 bases and J by 7 bases, with 10 bases of the junction left unmatched. The CDR3 has 14 amino acids. The CDR3 spells CASGTGAVGEKLFF. The CDR3 DNA reads as TGTGCCAGCGGTACAGGGGCAGTGGGTGAAAAACTGTTTTTT.

On this clonotype itself: The germline gene is not matched at one end of the junction; a read error may be the cause. The chain links TRBV18 to TRBJ2-1, with D possibly matching TRBD1 (6 bases). CDR1 KGHSH and CDR2 LQKENI come from the germline V gene. This CDR3 is built from 17 residues. CDR3 DNA: TGTGCCAGCTCGCCACAGGAGGACAGTAGCTCCTACAATGAGCAGTTCTTC. This encodes CASSPQEDSSSYNEQFF.

About this clonotype: The CDR3 does not close with the conserved phenylalanine or tryptophan, likely indicating a read error. The DNA is omitted, as the CDR3 cannot be located on it reliably, and the CDR3 follows TCRdb's listing. The J gene is TRBJ2-3, the V gene TRBV12-3 or TRBV12-4; no check of the table's D call, TRBD2, against the DNA was made. Termini included, the CDR3 measures 9 amino acids. The CDR3 is CASSRGPEV.

This sequence joins TRBV12-5 and TRBJ2-6; 12 bases agree with TRBD2. The V gene end was trimmed by 6 bases and the J gene end by 8 bases; junction bases not matched to a gene: 2. CDR3 length: 14 residues. CDR1 and CDR2 from the germline V gene are LGHNT and FRNRAP. The chain's CDR3 is CASGRTSGTNVLTF. The DNA of the CDR3 is TGTGCTAGTGGCCGGACTAGCGGGACCAACGTCCTGACTTTC.